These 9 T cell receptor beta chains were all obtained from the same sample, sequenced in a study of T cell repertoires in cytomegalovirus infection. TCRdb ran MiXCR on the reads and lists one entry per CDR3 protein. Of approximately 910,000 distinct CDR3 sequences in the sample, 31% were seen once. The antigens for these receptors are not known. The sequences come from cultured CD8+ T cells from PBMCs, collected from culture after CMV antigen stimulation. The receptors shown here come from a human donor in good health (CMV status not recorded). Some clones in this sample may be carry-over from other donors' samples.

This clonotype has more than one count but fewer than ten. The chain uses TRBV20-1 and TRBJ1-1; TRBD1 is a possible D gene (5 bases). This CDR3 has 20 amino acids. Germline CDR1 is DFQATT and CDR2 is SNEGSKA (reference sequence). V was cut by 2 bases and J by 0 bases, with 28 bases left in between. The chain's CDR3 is CSARWDRLGEEIGMNTEAFF. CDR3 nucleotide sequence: TGCAGTGCTAGATGGGATCGGTTGGGGGAAGAAATAGGAATGAACACTGAAGCTTTCTTT.

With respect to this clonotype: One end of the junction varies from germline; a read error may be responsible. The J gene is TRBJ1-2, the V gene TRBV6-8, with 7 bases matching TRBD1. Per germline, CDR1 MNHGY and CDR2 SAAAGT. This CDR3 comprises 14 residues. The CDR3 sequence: CASSYEWDRKGYSF. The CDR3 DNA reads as TGTGCCAGCAGTTACGAGTGGGACAGAAAAGGCTACTCCTTC.

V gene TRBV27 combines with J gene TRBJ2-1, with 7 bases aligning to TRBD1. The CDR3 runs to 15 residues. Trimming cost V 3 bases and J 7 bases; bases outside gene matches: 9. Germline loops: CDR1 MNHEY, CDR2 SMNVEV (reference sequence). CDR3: CASSFRDRPLNEQFF. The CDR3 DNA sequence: TGTGCCAGCAGTTTCCGGGACAGACCCTTGAATGAGCAGTTCTTC.

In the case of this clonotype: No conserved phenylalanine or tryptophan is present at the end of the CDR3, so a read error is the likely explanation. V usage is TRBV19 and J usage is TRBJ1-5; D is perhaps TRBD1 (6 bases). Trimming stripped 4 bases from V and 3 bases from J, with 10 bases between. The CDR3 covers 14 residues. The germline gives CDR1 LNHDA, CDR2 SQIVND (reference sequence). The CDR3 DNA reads TGTGCCAGTAGTACACAGGGCTACAATCAGCCCCAGCATTCT. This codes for CASSTQGYNQPQHS.

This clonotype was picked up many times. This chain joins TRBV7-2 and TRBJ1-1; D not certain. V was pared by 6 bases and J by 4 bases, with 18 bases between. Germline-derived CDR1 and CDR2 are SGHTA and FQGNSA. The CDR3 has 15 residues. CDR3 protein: CASRYSSRGGTEAFF. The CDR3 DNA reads TGTGCCAGCAGATACTCTAGCCGCGGAGGCACTGAAGCTTTCTTT.

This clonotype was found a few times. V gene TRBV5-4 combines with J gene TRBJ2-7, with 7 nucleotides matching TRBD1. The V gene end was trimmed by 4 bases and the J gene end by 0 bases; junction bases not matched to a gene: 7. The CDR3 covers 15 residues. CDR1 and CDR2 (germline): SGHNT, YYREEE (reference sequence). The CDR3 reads CASSDRQGSSYEQYF. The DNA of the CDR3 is TGTGCCAGCAGCGATCGACAGGGTAGCTCCTACGAGCAGTACTTC.

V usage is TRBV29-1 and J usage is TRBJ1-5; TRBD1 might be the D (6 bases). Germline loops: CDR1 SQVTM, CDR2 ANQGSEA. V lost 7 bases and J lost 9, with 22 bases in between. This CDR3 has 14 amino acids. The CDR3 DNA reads TGCAGCGCGGGCCCGGGGGCTCCGAACGGGCCCCAGCATTTT. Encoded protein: CSAGPGAPNGPQHF.

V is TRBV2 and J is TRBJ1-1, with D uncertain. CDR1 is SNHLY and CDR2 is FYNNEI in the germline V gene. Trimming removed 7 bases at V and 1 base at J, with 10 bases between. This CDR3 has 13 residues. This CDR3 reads CASIRRWNTEAFF. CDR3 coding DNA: TGTGCCAGCATCCGACGGTGGAACACTGAAGCTTTCTTT.

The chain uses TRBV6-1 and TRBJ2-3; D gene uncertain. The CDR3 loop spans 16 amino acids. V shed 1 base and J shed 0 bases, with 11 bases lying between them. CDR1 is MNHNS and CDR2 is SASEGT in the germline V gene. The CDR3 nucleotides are TGTGCCAGCAGTGAAGAGGGCTCCCGTAGCACAGATACGCAGTATTTT. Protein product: CASSEEGSRSTDTQYF.